The 24 T cell receptor beta chains presented below share a single source sample, sequenced in a study of blood T cells in healthy people across ages. A sample-barcoded 5' primer and a J-beta primer mix were used in a second PCR of roughly 6 to 11 cycles. MiXCR was run by TCRdb on the 5' RACE reads, yielding one entry per CDR3 protein. The sample contains roughly 800,000 distinct CDR3 sequences, over 45% of which appear only once. The sequenced material came from blood. The receptor set was obtained from a man under 40 in good health.

The rearrangement links TRBV29-1 to TRBJ2-1; D possibly corresponds to TRBD2 (5 bases). Per germline, CDR1 SQVTM and CDR2 ANQGSEA. The length of the CDR3 is 13 residues. The germline V and J ends were trimmed by 4 bases and 7 bases, with 14 bases remaining between them. The CDR3: CSVVSVLRNEQFF. The CDR3, as DNA: TGCAGCGTTGTTAGCGTCTTAAGGAATGAGCAGTTCTTC.

The chain couples TRBV20-1 to TRBJ2-4; 11 nucleotides line up with TRBD2. The DNA matches TRBJ2-5 better at its end, which makes the J call doubtful. Germline CDR1 is DFQATT and CDR2 is SNEGSKA (reference sequence). The CDR3 sequence is 14 residues long. The CDR3 loop reads CSAGTSGLQETQYF. Here the CDR3 DNA reads TGCAGTGCCGGGACTAGCGGTTTGCAAGAGACCCAGTACTTC.

This clonotype was seen a single time. The V and J genes are TRBV20-1 and TRBJ2-1; TRBD2 aligns across 12 bases. Germline V lookup: CDR1 DFQATT, CDR2 SNEGSKA (reference sequence). The junction had 7 bases not matched to a gene; V was cut back by 0 bases and J by 10 bases. CDR3 size: 15 residues. The CDR3 nucleotides are TGCAGTGCTAGAGAACCTAGCGGGAGGGCCGTGGAGCAGTTCTTC. Residues: CSAREPSGRAVEQFF.

The rearrangement joins TRBV12-3 or TRBV12-4 to TRBJ2-7; 8 positions agree with TRBD2. J lost 5 bases, V lost 6 bases, and 12 bases had no gene match. This CDR3 is built from 15 residues. The CDR3 sequence: CASRPSLAGPNEQYF. The CDR3 DNA reads TGTGCCAGCAGACCCAGTCTAGCGGGCCCCAACGAGCAGTACTTC.

This clonotype was seen ten or more times. The V gene is TRBV4-2, the J gene TRBJ2-1; 7 bases align to TRBD1. Germline values: CDR1 LGHNA, CDR2 YNFKEQ. CDR3 length: 15 amino acids. V was pared by 1 base and J by 9 bases, with 9 bases of the junction left unmatched. The DNA for the CDR3 is TGTGCCAGCAGCCAAGGGCAGGGGGATACGAGTGAGCAGTTCTTC. This codes for CASSQGQGDTSEQFF.

This clonotype has ten or more counts. The chain couples TRBV5-6 to TRBJ2-7; no clear D. V lost 2 bases and J lost 3, with 6 bases in between. Germline CDR1 reads SGHDT; CDR2 reads YYEEEE. This CDR3 is 12 amino acids long. CDR3 region: CASSFFNYEQYF. The CDR3 nucleotides are TGTGCCAGCAGCTTCTTCAACTACGAGCAGTACTTC.

The V and J genes are TRBV29-1 and TRBJ1-1, with D unresolved. V was pared by 5 bases and J by 4 bases, with 14 bases between. The CDR3 consists of 13 residues. In germline, CDR1 is SQVTM, CDR2 ANQGSEA. The CDR3 nucleotides read TGCAGCGTTCTCCGGGTACTGGGCACTGAAGCTTTCTTT. Amino acid sequence: CSVLRVLGTEAFF.

The chain carries TRBV10-3 and TRBJ1-5; D call uncertain. The CDR3 runs 12 residues. V lost 4 bases and J lost 9, with 10 bases in between. Germline CDR1 is ENHRY and CDR2 is SYGVKD. The CDR3, as DNA: TGTGCCATCAGTGTTGGGGAGGGGCCCCAGCATTTT. Amino acid sequence: CAISVGEGPQHF.

This clonotype was seen more than once but under ten times. The chain recombines TRBV6-2 or TRBV6-3 with TRBJ2-7, with D uncertain. Germline V lookup: CDR1 MNHEY, CDR2 SVGEGT. Trimming took off 2 bases at V and 1 base at J, with 9 bases between the two ends. The CDR3 covers 14 residues. The chain's CDR3 is CASSYLTGSYEQYF. The DNA for the CDR3 is TGTGCCAGCAGTTACCTGACGGGTTCCTACGAGCAGTACTTC.

V and J are TRBV6-1 and TRBJ2-1; D perhaps matches TRBD1 (5 bases). Trimming pared 6 bases from V and 0 bases from J, leaving 18 bases between. This CDR3 spans 17 amino acids. Germline values: CDR1 MNHNS, CDR2 SASEGT. CDR3 protein: CASRLGLGQSSYNEQFF. The CDR3 DNA sequence: TGTGCCAGCAGGCTGGGGTTGGGGCAGAGCTCCTACAATGAGCAGTTCTTC.

This clonotype was seen just once. This rearrangement joins TRBV27 to TRBJ2-5, with D possibly TRBD2 on 6 matching bases. Per the germline V gene, CDR1 is MNHEY and CDR2 is SMNVEV (reference sequence). The CDR3 is 16 amino acids. V was shortened by 2 bases and J by 11 bases, with 24 bases between the two germline ends. The CDR3 region is CASSLIAESSYNEQYF. In nucleotides, the CDR3 is TGTGCCAGCAGTTTAATAGCGGAGAGCTCCTACAATGAGCAGTACTTC.

The gene calls are TRBV19 and TRBJ2-7; D not certain. V was shortened by 5 bases and J by 0 bases, with 5 bases between the two germline ends. Germline V lookup: CDR1 LNHDA, CDR2 SQIVND (reference sequence). This CDR3 has 12 residues. CDR3 protein: CASSENSYEQYF. CDR3 DNA sequence: TGTGCCAGTAGTGAGAACTCCTACGAGCAGTACTTC.

The chain combines TRBV12-3 or TRBV12-4 with TRBJ1-2; 9 nucleotides agree with TRBD1. The CDR3 covers 12 residues. The junction had 4 bases not matched to a gene; V was cut back by 10 bases and J by 4 bases. The CDR3 nucleotides are TGTGCCATTTCGGGACAGGGCTATGGCTACACCTTC. It codes for CAISGQGYGYTF.

Written as DNA, the CDR3 is TGTGCCAGCCGACCTAGGGGTGACAGCTCCTACGAGCAGTACTTC. Translation gives CASRPRGDSSYEQYF. This sequence joins TRBV7-2 and TRBJ2-7, with D possibly matching TRBD1 (5 bases). Trimming shortened V by 8 bases and J by 0 bases, and 17 bases separated the two germline ends. Germline loops: CDR1 SGHTA, CDR2 FQGNSA. The CDR3 sequence is 15 residues long.

The chain recombines TRBV6-5 with TRBJ2-5; D assignment may be TRBD1 or TRBD2 (6 bases each). V lost 5 bases and J lost 3, with 16 bases in between. The CDR3 loop spans 15 amino acids. CDR1 is MNHEY, CDR2 SVGAGI, per germline. The CDR3 sequence: CASSRRGGTKETQYF. CDR3 DNA sequence: TGTGCCAGCAGTCGTAGAGGAGGGACAAAAGAGACCCAGTACTTC.

The CDR3 DNA follows: TGCAGCGTTGTATGGCTAGCACGCTACAATGAGCAGTACTTC. It codes for CSVVWLARYNEQYF. J is TRBJ2-7 and V is TRBV29-1; D possibly corresponds to TRBD2 (5 bases). Germline V gives CDR1 SQVTM, CDR2 ANQGSEA. This CDR3 contains 14 residues. V was clipped by 4 bases and J by 7 bases, with 20 bases between them.

This sequence joins TRBV20-1 and TRBJ1-2, with a weak D call TRBD1 (5 bases). The germline V gene has CDR1 DFQATT and CDR2 SNEGSKA (reference sequence). The CDR3 runs 12 residues. V was shortened by 5 bases and J by 1 base, with 8 bases between the two germline ends. CDR3 in DNA: TGCAGTGCTGCGACAGTTAACTATGGCTACACCTTC. This gives the protein CSAATVNYGYTF.

CDR3 DNA sequence: TGTGCCAGCAGTTCCAGTTGGGGGCAGTACTTC. Its protein product is CASSSSWGQYF. This rearrangement joins TRBV28 to TRBJ2-5; D may correspond to TRBD1 or TRBD2 (5 bases each). The V gene's germline CDR1 is MDHEN and CDR2 SYDVKM. This CDR3 spans 11 amino acids. V lost 4 bases and J lost 11, with 11 bases in between.

The chain recombines TRBV5-1 with TRBJ1-1, with D uncertain. V lost 3 bases and J lost 6, with 12 bases in between. The CDR3 runs 13 residues. Per the germline V gene, CDR1 is SGHRS and CDR2 is YFSETQ. In nucleotides, the CDR3 is TGCGCCAGCAGCTGGACGGTCGACGCTGAAGCTTTCTTT. Translation: CASSWTVDAEAFF.

This clonotype was counted between two and nine times. The V gene is TRBV3-1, the J gene TRBJ2-7; D remains unclear. Germline assignment: CDR1 LGHDT and CDR2 YNNKEL (reference sequence). V shed 2 bases and J shed 1 base, with 18 bases lying between them. The CDR3 covers 17 residues. This CDR3 is CASSQFVPRRGSYEQYF. In nucleotides, the CDR3 is TGTGCCAGCAGCCAATTCGTTCCCCGCAGAGGATCCTACGAGCAGTACTTC.

This rearrangement joins TRBV4-1 to TRBJ2-5; 10 bases align to TRBD2. V dropped 5 bases and J dropped 5; count of bases not matched to a gene: 5. Germline V lookup: CDR1 MGHRA, CDR2 YSYEKL. This CDR3 contains 14 residues. The CDR3 DNA sequence: TGCGCCAGCAGCACAGCGGGAGGGGTGGAGACCCAGTACTTC. Translating it yields CASSTAGGVETQYF.

The chain links TRBV20-1 to TRBJ2-3; D tentatively fits TRBD1 or TRBD2 (5 bases each). V dropped 7 bases and J dropped 9 bases, with 23 bases sitting between them. Germline CDR1 and CDR2: DFQATT and SNEGSKA (reference sequence). The CDR3 runs to 14 residues. CDR3 in DNA: TGCAGTGTCTCCCTGGGGACCGTGACTCAGACGCAGTATTTT. It specifies CSVSLGTVTQTQYF.

The chain couples TRBV25-1 to TRBJ2-1; 10 bases align to TRBD2. The CDR3 has 19 amino acids. V dropped 5 bases and J dropped 1; count of bases not matched to a gene: 14. CDR1 is MGHDK, CDR2 SYGVNS, per germline. The CDR3 loop is CASSSQPRASGSSYNEQFF. DNA of the CDR3: TGTGCCAGCAGTTCCCAGCCCCGGGCTAGCGGGAGTTCCTACAATGAGCAGTTCTTC.

The gene calls are TRBV7-2 and TRBJ2-3; no definite D call. CDR1 and CDR2 (germline): SGHTA, FQGNSA. Trimming shortened V by 4 bases and J by 6 bases, and 11 bases separated the two germline ends. The CDR3 spans 13 residues. CDR3 nucleotides: TGTGCCAGCAGCTGGTCCGCAGTGGATACGCAGTATTTT. It encodes CASSWSAVDTQYF.